This T cell receptor (beta chain) came from a study of identical twins. Study-wide findings and caveats: High-abundance cord blood beta clonotypes had fewer insertions; memory repertoires showed none.

The CDR3 has 14 residues. The germline V and J ends were trimmed by 4 bases and 2 bases, with 11 bases remaining between them. A remark on this clonotype: Its antigen remains unidentified.

cDNA molecules carried unique molecular identifiers, and template switching added a universal primer site. TCRdb called the 5' RACE reads again in MiXCR, with one record for every CDR3 protein. Of 1.5 million or so distinct CDR3 sequences listed, more than 30% were seen once; the top ten hold less than 0.35%. The sample was cord blood. The TCR originated in a newborn girl in good health. J is TRBJ2-5 and V is TRBV12-3 or TRBV12-4, with a weak D call TRBD1 (6 bases). The CDR3 here is CASSSTGVQETQYF. CDR3 DNA sequence: TGTGCCAGCAGTTCGACAGGAGTTCAAGAGACCCAGTACTTC.